The source of this T cell receptor beta chain is a study of blood T cell repertoires in COVID-19. About the study: The study drew acute and convalescent COVID-19 samples from the United States, Italy and Spain. PBMCs, B-cell-depleted T cells, or T cells provided the cDNA or gDNA that made up the material.

In the original analysis: Reference gene primer amplification gave nucleated cell count estimates. Data came from immunoSEQ multiplex PCR; TCRdb stores just in-frame clones and leaves some out. That table gives V, J and clone size, and the DNA gave D and trimming. The top ten hold 6.6% of the sample, which has fewer than 65,000 clones, around 87% seen once. V lost 6 bases, J lost 8 bases, and 16 bases lay in between. The germline gives CDR1 MNHEY, CDR2 SVGAGI. The CDR3 is 13 amino acids. The chain couples TRBV6-5 to TRBJ1-2; D not certain. The TCR comes from a man in his sixties with acute or convalescent COVID-19. Input material: peripheral blood. This CDR3 reads CASSNVGPGGYTF. The CDR3 DNA reads as TGTGCCAGCAGCAACGTTGGTCCCGGGGGCTACACCTTC.